This T cell receptor beta chain was found in a study of blood T cell repertoires in COVID-19. The table lists this clone with a few counts. Clones were sequenced by immunoSEQ multiplex PCR, and TCRdb holds only the in-frame ones, with some missing. Of about 55,000 clones in the sample, roughly four fifths were seen once. Germline trimming cut 5 bases from V and 0 bases from J; bases unmatched to any gene: 5. The CDR3 is 16 residues long. CDR1 and CDR2 from the germline V gene are SNHLY and FYNNEI. The clonotype originates from a woman aged 55 to 70 with acute or convalescent COVID-19. V usage is TRBV2 and J usage is TRBJ2-2; TRBD2 aligns across 8 bases. Sequencing was done on a sample of peripheral blood. The CDR3 loop reads CASSREGLANTGELFF. CDR3 nucleotides: TGTGCCAGCAGTCGGGAGGGACTTGCGAACACCGGGGAGCTGTTTTTT.